These T cell receptor beta chains were read from a single sample in a study of cytomegalovirus exposure and HLA in healthy donors. TCRdb's copy holds only in-frame clones and misses some; the assay was immunoSEQ multiplex PCR. Across over 40,000 clones, the top ten clones capture 5% to 8% of the sample. Material: PBMCs. The receptors shown here come from a man aged 30-40 years in good health and CMV-seronegative. The CDR3 runs from the conserved cysteine through the conserved F or W.

J gene: TRBJ2-5
V gene: TRBV19
CDR3 protein: CASSIQGTQENQYF

J gene: TRBJ2-1
V gene: TRBV7-2
CDR3 protein: CASSLERQAGEQFF

J gene: TRBJ2-3
V gene: TRBV19
CDR3 protein: CASSIRGSGRSTDTQYF

J gene: TRBJ2-7
V gene: TRBV6-1
CDR3 protein: CASRPPGQGGEQYF

J gene: TRBJ2-1
V gene: TRBV14
CDR3 protein: CASSQPLEGNEQFF

J gene: TRBJ2-3
V gene: TRBV7-6
CDR3 protein: CASSLVGLAGADTQYF

J gene: TRBJ2-3
V gene: TRBV5-6
CDR3 protein: CASSFVLAGGADTQYF

J gene: TRBJ2-7
V gene: TRBV11-3
CDR3 protein: CASSPGDSNYEQYF

J gene: TRBJ2-6
V gene: TRBV6-5
CDR3 protein: CASSKQGAGANVLTF

J gene: TRBJ1-5
V gene: TRBV30
CDR3 protein: CAWASVGGAQHF

J gene: TRBJ2-6
V gene: TRBV5-6
CDR3 protein: CASSSPRFRGLPEANVLTF

J gene: TRBJ2-5
V gene: TRBV27
CDR3 protein: CASSFQTSGRSETQYF

J gene: TRBJ1-2
V gene: TRBV4-3
CDR3 protein: CASSQDRNSYNYGYTF

J gene: TRBJ1-5
V gene: TRBV6-5
CDR3 protein: CASSRTGSNQPQHF

J gene: TRBJ1-5
V gene: TRBV9
CDR3 protein: CASSVDSSQPQHF

J gene: TRBJ1-2
V gene: TRBV25-1
CDR3 protein: CASSESDYGYTF

J gene: TRBJ2-5
V gene: TRBV6-6
CDR3 protein: CASSSNTGAENQYF

J gene: TRBJ1-2
V gene: TRBV6-1
CDR3 protein: CASSDGATANYGYTF

J gene: TRBJ2-7
V gene: TRBV7-9
CDR3 protein: CASSPSGTGGSEQYF

J gene: TRBJ1-1
V gene: TRBV10-3
CDR3 protein: CAISASRDSTNTEAFF

J gene: TRBJ2-7
V gene: TRBV7-2
CDR3 protein: CASSLAQYRANSYEQYF

J gene: TRBJ1-1
V gene: TRBV6-1
CDR3 protein: CASHLPGLPVFAFF

J gene: TRBJ1-6
V gene: TRBV9
CDR3 protein: CASSKTGEGSPLHF

J gene: TRBJ1-1
V gene: TRBV5-1
CDR3 protein: CASSLAGSMNTEAFF

J gene: TRBJ1-6
V gene: TRBV11-3
CDR3 protein: CASSLGADSPLHF

J gene: TRBJ2-2
V gene: TRBV5-4
CDR3 protein: CASSLVGRGRTGELFF

J gene: TRBJ2-7
V gene: TRBV9
CDR3 protein: CASSVGQGANYEQYF

J gene: TRBJ2-1
V gene: TRBV6-5
CDR3 protein: CASSRYNEQFF

J gene: TRBJ2-3
V gene: TRBV5-6
CDR3 protein: CASSLRGMWGTDTQYF

J gene: TRBJ2-7
V gene: TRBV28
CDR3 protein: CASTKGGVSYEQYF

J gene: TRBJ2-1
V gene: TRBV4-2
CDR3 protein: CASSQDSMGRPDNEQFF

J gene: TRBJ2-5
V gene: TRBV25-1
CDR3 protein: CASSEFEGGGTQYF

J gene: TRBJ2-7
V gene: TRBV15
CDR3 protein: CATSTRTSGSAQYF

J gene: TRBJ1-2
V gene: TRBV5-1
CDR3 protein: CASGTGVGYTF

J gene: TRBJ2-6
V gene: TRBV4-1
CDR3 protein: CASSQETTSTGANVLTF

J gene: TRBJ2-2
V gene: TRBV9
CDR3 protein: CASSDRGPNTGELFF

J gene: TRBJ1-2
V gene: TRBV5-6
CDR3 protein: CASSAGTGGVYGYTF

J gene: TRBJ2-7
V gene: TRBV27
CDR3 protein: CASSWVKRSNEQYF

J gene: TRBJ2-1
V gene: TRBV13
CDR3 protein: CASSLSVLNNEQFF

J gene: TRBJ1-1
V gene: TRBV10-3
CDR3 protein: CAIGDTSPEAFF